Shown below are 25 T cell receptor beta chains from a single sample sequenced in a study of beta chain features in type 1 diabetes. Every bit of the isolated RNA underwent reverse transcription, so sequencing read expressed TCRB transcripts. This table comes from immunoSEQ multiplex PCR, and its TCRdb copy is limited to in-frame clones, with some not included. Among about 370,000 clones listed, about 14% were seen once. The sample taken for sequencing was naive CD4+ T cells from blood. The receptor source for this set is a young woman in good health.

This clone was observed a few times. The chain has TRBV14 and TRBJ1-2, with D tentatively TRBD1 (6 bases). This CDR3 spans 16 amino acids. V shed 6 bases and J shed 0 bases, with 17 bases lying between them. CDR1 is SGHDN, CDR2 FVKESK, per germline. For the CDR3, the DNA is TGTGCCAGCAGTCGTGTCGAACAGGGAACTAACTATGGCTACACCTTC. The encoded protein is CASSRVEQGTNYGYTF.

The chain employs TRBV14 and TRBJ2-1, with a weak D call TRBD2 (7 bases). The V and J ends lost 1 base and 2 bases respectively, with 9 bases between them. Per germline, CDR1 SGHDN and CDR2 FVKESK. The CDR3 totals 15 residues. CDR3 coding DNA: TGTGCCAGCAGCCAAGCGGGGGGCCCCTACAATGAGCAGTTCTTC. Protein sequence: CASSQAGGPYNEQFF.

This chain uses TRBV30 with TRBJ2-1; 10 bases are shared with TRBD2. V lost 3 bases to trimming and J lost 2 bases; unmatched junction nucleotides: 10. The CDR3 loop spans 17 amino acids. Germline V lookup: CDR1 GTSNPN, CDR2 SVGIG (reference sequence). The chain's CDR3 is CAWSANGLAETYNEQFF. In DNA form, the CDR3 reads TGTGCCTGGAGCGCAAATGGACTAGCGGAAACCTACAATGAGCAGTTCTTC.

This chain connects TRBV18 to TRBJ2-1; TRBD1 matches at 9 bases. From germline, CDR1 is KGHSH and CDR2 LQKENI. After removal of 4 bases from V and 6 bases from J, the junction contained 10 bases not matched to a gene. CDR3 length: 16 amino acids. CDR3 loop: CASSQRSGQGVNEQFF. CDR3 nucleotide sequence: TGTGCCAGCTCACAGAGGTCGGGACAGGGAGTCAATGAGCAGTTCTTC.

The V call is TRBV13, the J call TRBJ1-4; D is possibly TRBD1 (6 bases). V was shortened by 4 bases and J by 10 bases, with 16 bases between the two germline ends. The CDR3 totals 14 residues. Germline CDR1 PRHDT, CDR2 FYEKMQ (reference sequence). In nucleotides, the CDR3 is TGTGCCAGCAGCTCCCGTAGACAGGATGCAAAACTGTTTTTT. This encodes CASSSRRQDAKLFF.

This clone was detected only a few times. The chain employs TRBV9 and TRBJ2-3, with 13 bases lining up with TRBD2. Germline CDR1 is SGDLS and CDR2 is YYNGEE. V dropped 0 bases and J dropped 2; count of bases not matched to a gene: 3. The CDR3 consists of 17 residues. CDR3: CASSVGGLAGFTDTQYF. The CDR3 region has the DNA TGTGCCAGCAGCGTAGGGGGACTAGCGGGATTCACAGATACGCAGTATTTT. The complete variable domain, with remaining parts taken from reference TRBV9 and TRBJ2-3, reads DSGVTQTPKHLITATGQRVTLRCSPRSGDLSVYWYQQSLDQGLQFLIQYYNGEERAKGNILERFSAQQFPDLHSELNLSSLELGDSALYFCASSVGGLAGFTDTQYFGPGTRLTVL.

The CDR3 DNA reads TGTGCCAGCAGTCAAAACAATGAGCAGTTCTTC. Its protein product is CASSQNNEQFF. The chain couples TRBV6-5 to TRBJ2-1; D unresolved. Trimming removed 5 bases from V and 5 bases from J, with 4 bases in between. Germline V gene data show CDR1 as MNHEY and CDR2 as SVGAGI. The CDR3 has 11 amino acids.

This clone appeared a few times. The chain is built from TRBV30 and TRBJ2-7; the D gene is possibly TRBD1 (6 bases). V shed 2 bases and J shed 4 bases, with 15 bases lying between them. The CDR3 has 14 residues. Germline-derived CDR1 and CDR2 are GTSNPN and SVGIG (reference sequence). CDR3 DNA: TGTGCCTGGAGTTCGGGCAGGGGACGTTACGAGCAGTACTTC. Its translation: CAWSSGRGRYEQYF.

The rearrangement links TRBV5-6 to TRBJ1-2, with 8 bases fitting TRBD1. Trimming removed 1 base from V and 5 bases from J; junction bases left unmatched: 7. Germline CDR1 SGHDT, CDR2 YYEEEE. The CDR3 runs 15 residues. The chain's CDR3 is CASSLTGQAFYGYTF. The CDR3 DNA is TGTGCCAGCAGCTTGACGGGACAGGCCTTTTATGGCTACACCTTC.

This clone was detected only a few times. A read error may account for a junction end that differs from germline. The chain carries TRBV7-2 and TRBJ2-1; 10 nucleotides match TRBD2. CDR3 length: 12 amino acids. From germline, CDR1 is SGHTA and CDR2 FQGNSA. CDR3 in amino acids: CASRPPSGSGVF. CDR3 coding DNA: TGTGCCAGCAGACCGCCTAGCGGGAGCGGCGTCTTC. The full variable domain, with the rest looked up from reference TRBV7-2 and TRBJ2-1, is GAGVSQSPSNKVTEKGKDVELRCDPISGHTALYWYRQSLGQGLEFLIYFQGNSAPDKSGLPSDRFSAERTGGSVSTLTIQRTQQEDSAVYLCASRPPSGSGVFGPGTRLTVL.

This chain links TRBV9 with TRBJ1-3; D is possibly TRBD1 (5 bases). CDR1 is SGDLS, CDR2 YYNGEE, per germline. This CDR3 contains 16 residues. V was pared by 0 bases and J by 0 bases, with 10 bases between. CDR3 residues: CASSVEGAYSGNTIYF. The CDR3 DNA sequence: TGTGCCAGCAGCGTAGAAGGGGCTTACTCTGGAAACACCATATATTTT.

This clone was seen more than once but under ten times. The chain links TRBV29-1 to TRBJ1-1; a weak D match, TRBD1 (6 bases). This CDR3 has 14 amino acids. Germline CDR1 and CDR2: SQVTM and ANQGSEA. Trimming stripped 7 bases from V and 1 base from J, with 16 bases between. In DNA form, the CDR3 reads TGCAGCGCAATGTACAGGGCACCGAACACTGAAGCTTTCTTT. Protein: CSAMYRAPNTEAFF.

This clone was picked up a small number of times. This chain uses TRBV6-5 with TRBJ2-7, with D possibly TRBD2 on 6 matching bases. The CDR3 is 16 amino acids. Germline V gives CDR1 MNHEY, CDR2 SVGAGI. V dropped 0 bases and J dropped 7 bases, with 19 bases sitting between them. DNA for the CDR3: TGTGCCAGCAGTTACTCCTGGATAGCGGCGTCGAATGAGCAGTACTTC. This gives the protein CASSYSWIAASNEQYF.

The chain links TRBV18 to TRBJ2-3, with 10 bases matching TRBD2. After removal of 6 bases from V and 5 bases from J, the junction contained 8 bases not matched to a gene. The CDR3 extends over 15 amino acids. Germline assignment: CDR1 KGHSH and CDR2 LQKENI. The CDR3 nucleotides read TGTGCCAGCTCTCCGCTAGCGGGAGTGGTAGATACGCAGTATTTT. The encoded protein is CASSPLAGVVDTQYF.

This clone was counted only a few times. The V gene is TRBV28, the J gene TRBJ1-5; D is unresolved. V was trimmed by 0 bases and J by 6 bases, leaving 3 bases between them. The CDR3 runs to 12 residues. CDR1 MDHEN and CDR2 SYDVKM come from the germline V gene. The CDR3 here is CASSLWSQPQHF. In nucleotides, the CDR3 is TGTGCCAGCAGTTTATGGAGTCAGCCCCAGCATTTT. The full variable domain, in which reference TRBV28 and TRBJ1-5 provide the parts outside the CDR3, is DVKVTQSSRYLVKRTGEKVFLECVQDMDHENMFWYRQDPGLGLRLIYFSYDVKMKEKGDIPEGYSVSREKKERFSLILESASTNQTSMYLCASSLWSQPQHFGDGTRLSIL.

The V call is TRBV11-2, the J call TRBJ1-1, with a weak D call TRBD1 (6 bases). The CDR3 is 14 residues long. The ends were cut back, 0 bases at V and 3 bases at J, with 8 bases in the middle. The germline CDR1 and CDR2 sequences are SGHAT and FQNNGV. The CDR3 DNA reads TGTGCCAGCAGCTTAGATAGGACAGACACTGAAGCTTTCTTT. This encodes CASSLDRTDTEAFF.

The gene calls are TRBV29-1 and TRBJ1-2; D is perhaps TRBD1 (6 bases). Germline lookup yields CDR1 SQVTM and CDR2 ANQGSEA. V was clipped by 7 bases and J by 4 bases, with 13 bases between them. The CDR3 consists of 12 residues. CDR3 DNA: TGCAGCGGGGGAACAGGGTCCTATGGCTACACCTTC. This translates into CSGGTGSYGYTF.

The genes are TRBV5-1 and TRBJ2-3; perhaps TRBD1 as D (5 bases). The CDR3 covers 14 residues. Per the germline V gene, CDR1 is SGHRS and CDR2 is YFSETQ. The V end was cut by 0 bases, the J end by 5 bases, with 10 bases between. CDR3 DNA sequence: TGCGCCAGCAGCTTGGTGGCCAGGGAAGATACGCAGTATTTT. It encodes CASSLVAREDTQYF.

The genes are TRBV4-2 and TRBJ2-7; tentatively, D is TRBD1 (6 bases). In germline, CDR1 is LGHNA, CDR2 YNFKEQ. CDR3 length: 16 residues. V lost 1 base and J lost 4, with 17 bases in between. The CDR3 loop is CASSQAGAGRLYEQYF. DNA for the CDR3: TGTGCCAGCAGCCAAGCAGGGGCAGGGCGCCTTTACGAGCAGTACTTC.

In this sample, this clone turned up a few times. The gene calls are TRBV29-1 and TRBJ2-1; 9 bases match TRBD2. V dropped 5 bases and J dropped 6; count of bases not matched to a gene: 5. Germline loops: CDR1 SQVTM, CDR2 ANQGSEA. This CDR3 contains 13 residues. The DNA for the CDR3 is TGCAGCGTTCGCCTAGCGGGAACCAATGAGCAGTTCTTC. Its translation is CSVRLAGTNEQFF.

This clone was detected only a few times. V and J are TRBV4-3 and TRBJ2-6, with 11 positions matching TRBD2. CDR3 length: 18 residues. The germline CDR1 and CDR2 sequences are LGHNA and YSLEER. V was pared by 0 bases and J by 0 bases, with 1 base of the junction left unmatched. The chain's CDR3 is CASSQETSGNSGANVLTF. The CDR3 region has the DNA TGCGCCAGCAGCCAAGAGACTAGCGGGAACTCTGGGGCCAACGTCCTGACTTTC.

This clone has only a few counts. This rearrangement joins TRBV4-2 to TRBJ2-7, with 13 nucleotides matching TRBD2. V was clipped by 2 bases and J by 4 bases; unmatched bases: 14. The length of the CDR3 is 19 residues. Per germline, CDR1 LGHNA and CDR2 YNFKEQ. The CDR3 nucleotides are TGTGCCAGCAGCCAACCGAAGGGACTAGCGGGAAAGAACGTGTACGAGCAGTACTTC. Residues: CASSQPKGLAGKNVYEQYF.

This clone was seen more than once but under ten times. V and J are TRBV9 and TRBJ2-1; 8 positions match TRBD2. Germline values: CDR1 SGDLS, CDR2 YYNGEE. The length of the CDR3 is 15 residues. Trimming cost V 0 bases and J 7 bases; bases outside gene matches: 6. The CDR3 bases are TGTGCCAGCAGCGTAGCTTATCCGGGGGGGAATGAGCAGTTCTTC. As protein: CASSVAYPGGNEQFF. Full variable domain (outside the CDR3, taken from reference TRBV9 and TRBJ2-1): DSGVTQTPKHLITATGQRVTLRCSPRSGDLSVYWYQQSLDQGLQFLIQYYNGEERAKGNILERFSAQQFPDLHSELNLSSLELGDSALYFCASSVAYPGGNEQFFGPGTRLTVL.

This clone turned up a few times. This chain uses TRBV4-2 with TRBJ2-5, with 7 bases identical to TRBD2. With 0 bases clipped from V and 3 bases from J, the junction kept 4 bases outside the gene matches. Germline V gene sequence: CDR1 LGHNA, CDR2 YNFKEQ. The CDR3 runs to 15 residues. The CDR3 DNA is TGTGCCAGCAGCCAAGAGGGGGGGGGAGAAGAGACCCAGTACTTC. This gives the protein CASSQEGGGEETQYF.

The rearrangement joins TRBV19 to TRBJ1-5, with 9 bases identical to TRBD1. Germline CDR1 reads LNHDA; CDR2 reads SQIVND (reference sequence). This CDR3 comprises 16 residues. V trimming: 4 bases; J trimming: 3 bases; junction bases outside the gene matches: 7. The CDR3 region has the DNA TGTGCCAGTAGTAGCGGACAGGGGAATGACAATCAGCCCCAGCATTTT. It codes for CASSSGQGNDNQPQHF. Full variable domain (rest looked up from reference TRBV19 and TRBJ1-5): DGGITQSPKYLFRKEGQNVTLSCEQNLNHDAMYWYRQDPGQGLRLIYYSQIVNDFQKGDIAEGYSVSREKKESFPLTVTSAQKNPTAFYLCASSSGQGNDNQPQHFGDGTRLSIL.